The 32 T cell receptor beta chains reported below all come from one sample, sequenced in a study of T cell repertoires in ileal Crohn's disease. Assay: immunoSEQ multiplex PCR; the TCRdb copy retains only in-frame clones and omits some. Counted here are tens of thousands of clones, 80% to 85% occurring once; the ten biggest clones make up 5.5% to 6.5%. The sequenced sample consisted of ileal tissue. The receptors originated from an adult with Crohn's disease.

The chain carries TRBV2 and TRBJ2-5, with unresolved D. CDR1 SNHLY and CDR2 FYNNEI come from the germline V gene. Trimming cost V 6 bases and J 4 bases, with 9 bases left between them. The CDR3 runs to 12 residues. The CDR3 DNA is TGTGCCAGCAGGGGCATACCAGAGACCCAGTACTTC. This translates into CASRGIPETQYF.

This clone was observed a single time. V usage is TRBV7-9 and J usage is TRBJ1-5; 7 bases map to TRBD1. Germline V gene data show CDR1 as SEHNR and CDR2 as FQNEAQ (reference sequence). Trimming cost V 4 bases and J 0 bases; bases outside gene matches: 12. The CDR3 has 18 amino acids. The CDR3 nucleotides read TGTGCCAGCAGCTCTACAGGGGTAGATCCTTATAGCAATCAGCCCCAGCATTTT. Translation gives CASSSTGVDPYSNQPQHF.

This chain joins TRBV2 and TRBJ1-1, with D hard to call. The V end lost 8 bases, the J end lost 7 bases, and 11 bases lay between the germline ends. Germline V lookup: CDR1 SNHLY, CDR2 FYNNEI. This CDR3 is 11 amino acids long. The CDR3: CASDIRGEAFF. DNA for the CDR3: TGTGCCAGCGATATCCGGGGTGAAGCTTTCTTT.

The chain has TRBV7-9 and TRBJ2-2; 7 bases align to TRBD2. Per germline, CDR1 SEHNR and CDR2 FQNEAQ (reference sequence). This CDR3 spans 13 amino acids. The V segment lost 7 bases and the J segment 7 bases; nucleotides outside the gene matches: 6. The chain's CDR3 is CASIRGDGGELFF. The CDR3, as DNA: TGTGCCAGCATTCGGGGGGACGGCGGGGAGCTGTTTTTT.

V and J are TRBV7-9 and TRBJ1-5; no reliable D call. Per germline, CDR1 SEHNR and CDR2 FQNEAQ (reference sequence). V lost 6 bases to trimming and J lost 5 bases, with 11 bases between them. There are 13 residues in the CDR3. DNA of the CDR3: TGTGCCAGCAGTCGCGGTTGGGATCAGCCCCAGCATTTT. Its protein product is CASSRGWDQPQHF.

The chain links TRBV6-4 to TRBJ1-1; 7 nucleotides agree with TRBD1. The CDR3 loop spans 13 amino acids. V shed 6 bases, J shed 4 bases, and the junction held 5 bases outside the gene matches. The germline V gene encodes CDR1 MRHNA and CDR2 SNTAGT. CDR3 sequence: CASSTDRATEAFF. CDR3 DNA sequence: TGTGCCAGCAGCACCGACAGGGCCACTGAAGCTTTCTTT.

CDR3 loop: CASSYVGQGNYGYTF. The CDR3 DNA reads as TGTGCCAGCAGTTACGTCGGACAGGGGAACTATGGCTACACCTTC. The gene calls are TRBV6-5 and TRBJ1-2, with 9 bases lining up with TRBD1. The trim removed 2 bases at V and 2 bases at J, leaving 3 bases unmatched. Germline loops: CDR1 MNHEY, CDR2 SVGAGI. The CDR3 length is 15 residues.

This chain connects TRBV5-4 to TRBJ2-3; TRBD2 aligns across 14 bases. Germline V gives CDR1 SGHNT, CDR2 YYREEE (reference sequence). This CDR3 is built from 18 residues. Trimming at V came to 4 bases and at J to 1 base, leaving 8 bases not matched to a gene. CDR3 sequence: CASSARLAGGPGTDTQYF. The CDR3 region has the DNA TGTGCCAGCAGCGCCCGACTAGCGGGGGGGCCTGGCACAGATACGCAGTATTTT.

This chain uses TRBV4-3 with TRBJ1-4, with D possibly matching TRBD1 (6 bases). Trimming took off 4 bases at V and 8 bases at J, with 17 bases between the two ends. The CDR3 spans 15 residues. Looked up from germline, CDR1 is LGHNA and CDR2 is YSLEER. The CDR3 reads CASSRHRGAGEKLFF. CDR3 DNA sequence: TGCGCCAGCAGCCGTCACCGGGGGGCAGGGGAAAAACTGTTTTTT.

The chain links TRBV7-9 to TRBJ1-2; TRBD1 agrees at 10 bases. Germline trimming cut 4 bases from V and 4 bases from J; bases unmatched to any gene: 12. This CDR3 has 17 amino acids. The germline V gene encodes CDR1 SEHNR and CDR2 FQNEAQ (reference sequence). CDR3 nucleotide sequence: TGTGCCAGCAGCTGGACAGGGGGGGCCCTACGGGGCTATGGCTACACCTTC. Translated, it gives CASSWTGGALRGYGYTF.

The rearrangement uses TRBV29-1 and TRBJ1-1; weak D call: TRBD1 (5 bases). Deletions cut 7 bases from V and 4 bases from J, with 10 bases between. The CDR3 contains 11 residues. CDR1 is SQVTM, CDR2 ANQGSEA, per germline. The CDR3 loop reads CSGTDSTEAFF. CDR3 DNA: TGCAGCGGAACTGACAGCACTGAAGCTTTCTTT.

The rearrangement uses TRBV5-1 and TRBJ2-7; D is unresolved. Per germline, CDR1 SGHRS and CDR2 YFSETQ. The CDR3 extends over 15 amino acids. Trimming took 0 bases from V and 0 from J, leaving 10 bases between them. The CDR3: CASSLDGSTSYEQYF. The CDR3 nucleotides read TGCGCCAGCAGCTTGGATGGCAGTACCTCCTACGAGCAGTACTTC.

This clone was counted once. The V and J genes are TRBV7-2 and TRBJ1-2, with TRBD1 matching over 7 bases. V shed 2 bases and J 0 bases; nucleotides not matched to a gene: 0. The CDR3 length is 14 residues. Germline CDR1 SGHTA, CDR2 FQGNSA. The CDR3 DNA follows: TGTGCCAGCAGCTTACAGGGGGCTAACTATGGCTACACCTTC. This codes for CASSLQGANYGYTF.

This clone was seen just once. The rearrangement links TRBV19 to TRBJ1-1, with TRBD1 matching 8 bases. The ends lost 3 bases at V and 8 bases at J; junction bases unmatched: 11. The CDR3 has 15 residues. Per germline, CDR1 LNHDA and CDR2 SQIVND (reference sequence). The CDR3 spells CASSIAKNRQGEAFF. CDR3 DNA: TGTGCCAGTAGTATCGCCAAGAATCGACAGGGGGAAGCTTTCTTT. Full variable domain (outside the CDR3, taken from reference TRBV19 and TRBJ1-1): DGGITQSPKYLFRKEGQNVTLSCEQNLNHDAMYWYRQDPGQGLRLIYYSQIVNDFQKGDIAEGYSVSREKKESFPLTVTSAQKNPTAFYLCASSIAKNRQGEAFFGQGTRLTVV.

The chain links TRBV6-5 to TRBJ1-1; D possibly corresponds to TRBD1 (5 bases). The germline V gene encodes CDR1 MNHEY and CDR2 SVGAGI. The V gene lost 5 bases and the J gene lost 6 bases, with 13 bases spanning the gap. CDR3 length: 13 residues. The CDR3 is CASSEDSLAEAFF. The CDR3 DNA is TGTGCCAGCAGTGAAGACAGTTTAGCTGAAGCTTTCTTT.

This clone was picked up a small number of times. V is TRBV10-3 and J is TRBJ2-3, with TRBD2 matching 12 bases. V lost 10 bases and J lost 6; bases outside the gene matches: 11. Germline CDR1 reads ENHRY; CDR2 reads SYGVKD. The CDR3 has 15 residues. The CDR3 here is CATTPLAGGPDTQYF. CDR3 DNA: TGTGCCACCACTCCGCTAGCGGGGGGGCCGGATACGCAGTATTTT.

The J gene is TRBJ2-7, the V gene TRBV10-3, with 10 bases matching TRBD1. CDR1 and CDR2 from the germline V gene are ENHRY and SYGVKD. The CDR3 covers 15 residues. J lost 0 bases, V lost 8 bases, and 7 bases had no gene match. CDR3 DNA sequence: TGTGCCATCCAACCCGGACAGGGGGTCTCCTACGAGCAGTACTTC. Its translation: CAIQPGQGVSYEQYF.

J is TRBJ1-1 and V is TRBV28; D is possibly TRBD1 (6 bases). V was trimmed by 8 bases and J by 1 base, leaving 11 bases between them. This CDR3 contains 13 residues. CDR1 and CDR2 from the germline V gene are MDHEN and SYDVKM. The CDR3: CASSGQSNTEAFF. The CDR3 DNA follows: TGTGCCAGCTCTGGACAGTCGAACACTGAAGCTTTCTTT. The variable domain in full, completed from reference TRBV28 and TRBJ1-1, reads DVKVTQSSRYLVKRTGEKVFLECVQDMDHENMFWYRQDPGLGLRLIYFSYDVKMKEKGDIPEGYSVSREKKERFSLILESASTNQTSMYLCASSGQSNTEAFFGQGTRLTVV.

V is TRBV7-8 and J is TRBJ2-3, with TRBD1 identical over 10 bases. Germline-derived CDR1 and CDR2 are SGHVS and FQNEAQ. The CDR3 is 18 amino acids. V was clipped by 1 base and J by 2 bases; unmatched bases: 9. The CDR3 nucleotides read TGTGCCAGCAGCTTAGTGCCCGGGACAGGGGTCCTCACAGATACGCAGTATTTT. It is translated as CASSLVPGTGVLTDTQYF.

This clone has more than one count but fewer than ten. The rearrangement links TRBV9 to TRBJ1-4, with TRBD1 identical over 7 bases. The CDR3 totals 14 residues. V dropped 4 bases and J dropped 4; count of bases not matched to a gene: 4. Germline CDR1 and CDR2: SGDLS and YYNGEE. DNA for the CDR3: TGTGCCAGCAGCCTGGGACAGATTAATGAAAAACTGTTTTTT. Translated: CASSLGQINEKLFF.

The CDR3 spells CASSYGSRLTEAFF. CDR3 in DNA: TGTGCCAGCAGTTACGGTTCCAGGCTCACTGAAGCTTTCTTT. This rearrangement joins TRBV6-5 to TRBJ1-1; D is unresolved. V lost 2 bases and J lost 4, with 11 bases in between. The CDR3 extends over 14 amino acids. Germline V CDR1 and CDR2: MNHEY, SVGAGI.

V is TRBV5-4 and J is TRBJ2-2, with 8 bases fitting TRBD1. This CDR3 has 15 amino acids. Germline CDR1 SGHNT, CDR2 YYREEE (reference sequence). J gave up 3 bases and V 0 bases, and 1 base lay outside the gene matches. CDR3 in amino acids: CASSLAQGDTGELFF. The CDR3 region has the DNA TGTGCCAGCAGCTTGGCACAGGGGGACACCGGGGAGCTGTTTTTT. Complete variable domain (other parts from reference TRBV5-4 and TRBJ2-2): ETGVTQSPTHLIKTRGQQVTLRCSSQSGHNTVSWYQQALGQGPQFIFQYYREEENGRGNFPPRFSGLQFPNYSSELNVNALELDDSALYLCASSLAQGDTGELFFGEGSRLTVL.

The V call is TRBV4-2, the J call TRBJ2-7; TRBD2 might be the D (5 bases). Germline CDR1 LGHNA, CDR2 YNFKEQ. Trimming took 2 bases from V and 3 from J, leaving 5 bases between them. CDR3 size: 12 residues. The CDR3 bases are TGTGCCAGCAGCCAACGGGACTACGAGCAGTACTTC. It codes for CASSQRDYEQYF.

The chain recombines TRBV6-4 with TRBJ2-7, with 10 bases matching TRBD2. The germline CDR1 and CDR2 sequences are MRHNA and SNTAGT. CDR3 length: 15 residues. Unmatched junction bases numbered 8, after V lost 7 bases and J lost 2 bases. The CDR3 DNA follows: TGTGCCAGCAAGTGCGAGCGGGGGGGTGCCTACGAGCAGTACTTC. As protein: CASKCERGGAYEQYF.

The chain employs TRBV29-1 and TRBJ2-7, with TRBD2 identical over 11 bases. The length of the CDR3 is 13 residues. Trimming at V came to 6 bases and at J to 1 base, leaving 2 bases not matched to a gene. The germline gives CDR1 SQVTM, CDR2 ANQGSEA. This CDR3 is CSVIAGGSYEQYF. The CDR3 bases are TGCAGCGTAATAGCGGGGGGGTCCTACGAGCAGTACTTC.

This CDR3 reads CASSQDWGLGTEAFF. CDR3 coding DNA: TGCGCCAGCAGCCAAGATTGGGGGCTTGGCACTGAAGCTTTCTTT. The chain uses TRBV4-3 and TRBJ1-1; weak D call: TRBD1 (6 bases). Germline V gene sequence: CDR1 LGHNA, CDR2 YSLEER. The length of the CDR3 is 15 residues. V was shortened by 0 bases and J by 4 bases, with 12 bases between the two germline ends.

This clone occurred a few times. The CDR3 sequence: CASSFASNGFYEQYF. CDR3 bases: TGTGCCAGCAGCTTCGCTAGCAATGGCTTCTACGAGCAGTACTTC. The gene calls are TRBV7-9 and TRBJ2-7, with D perhaps matching TRBD2 (5 bases). Germline V gives CDR1 SEHNR, CDR2 FQNEAQ (reference sequence). V was cut by 3 bases and J by 3 bases, with 15 bases left in between. This CDR3 has 15 amino acids.

The rearrangement links TRBV6-4 to TRBJ1-1, with 7 bases fitting TRBD1. The CDR3 length is 13 residues. The junction had 4 bases not matched to a gene; V was cut back by 6 bases and J by 3 bases. Looked up from germline, CDR1 is MRHNA and CDR2 is SNTAGT. CDR3 in amino acids: CASRLTGDTEAFF. The CDR3 DNA reads TGTGCCAGCAGGCTAACAGGGGACACTGAAGCTTTCTTT.

The chain combines TRBV27 with TRBJ1-5, with no clear D. Germline lookup yields CDR1 MNHEY and CDR2 SMNVEV (reference sequence). Between the trimmed V and J ends, which lost 8 bases and 5 bases, there was a span of 16 bases. The CDR3 contains 14 residues. The CDR3 coding sequence is TGTGCCAGCTCTCCTTGGGCAGCTCATCAGCCCCAGCATTTT. Encoded protein: CASSPWAAHQPQHF.

V is TRBV4-2 and J is TRBJ2-5; no definite D call. This CDR3 region has 13 residues. The ends were cut back, 4 bases at V and 2 bases at J, with 8 bases in the middle. CDR1 and CDR2 from the germline V gene are LGHNA and YNFKEQ. The DNA for the CDR3 is TGTGCCAGCAGCCGCAACTTTCAAGAGACCCAGTACTTC. It yields the protein CASSRNFQETQYF.

This chain joins TRBV6-1 and TRBJ1-2, with D possibly being TRBD1 (6 bases). CDR3 size: 14 residues. Trimming removed 6 bases from V and 3 bases from J, with 14 bases in between. Germline assignment: CDR1 MNHNS and CDR2 SASEGT. This CDR3 reads CASRPTGGHYGYTF. CDR3 nucleotide sequence: TGTGCCAGCAGGCCGACAGGCGGACACTATGGCTACACCTTC.

CDR3 protein: CASSVALTGGGRDEQFF. In DNA form, the CDR3 reads TGTGCCAGCAGCGTAGCTCTCACAGGGGGGGGTAGGGATGAGCAGTTCTTC. The V call is TRBV9, the J call TRBJ2-1; weak D call: TRBD1 (8 bases). The germline V gene encodes CDR1 SGDLS and CDR2 YYNGEE. V was shortened by 0 bases and J by 8 bases, with 21 bases between the two germline ends. CDR3 length equals 17 residues.